The 24 T cell receptor beta chains below were found in one sample sequenced in a study of cytomegalovirus exposure and HLA in healthy donors. 13 Jbeta primers and 60 Vbeta primers were used for the PCR. Only in-frame clones appear in the TCRdb table, and some are missing; sequencing was by immunoSEQ multiplex PCR. The table includes around 150,000 clones, 78% detected once. The specimen was PBMCs. These receptors were taken from a woman in her forties in good health and CMV-seronegative.

The chain is built from TRBV11-2 and TRBJ1-4, with D perhaps matching TRBD1 (5 bases). V was trimmed by 8 bases and J by 5 bases, leaving 18 bases between them. Germline CDR1 reads SGHAT; CDR2 reads FQNNGV. This CDR3 is built from 15 residues. DNA for the CDR3: TGTGCCAGCCAACACGGGAGACAGAGGAATGAAAAACTGTTTTTT. Translating it yields CASQHGRQRNEKLFF. The whole variable domain, remainder taken from reference TRBV11-2 and TRBJ1-4, is EAGVAQSPRYKIIEKRQSVAFWCNPISGHATLYWYQQILGQGPKLLIQFQNNGVVDDSQLPKDRFSAERLKGVDSTLKIQPAKLEDSAVYLCASQHGRQRNEKLFFGSGTQLSVL.

This clone was observed a few times. V usage is TRBV18 and J usage is TRBJ2-1, with 7 bases aligning to TRBD1. The V gene end was trimmed by 0 bases and the J gene end by 7 bases; junction bases not matched to a gene: 9. The CDR3 contains 16 residues. Germline lookup yields CDR1 KGHSH and CDR2 LQKENI. The CDR3 DNA reads TGTGCCAGCTCACCACCCGGACAGGCCGTCGTGAATGAGCAGTTCTTC. Protein: CASSPPGQAVVNEQFF. Based on the CDR3 plus reference TRBV18 and TRBJ2-1, the full variable domain is NAGVMQNPRHLVRRRGQEARLRCSPMKGHSHVYWYRQLPEEGLKFMVYLQKENIIDESGMPKERFSAEFPKEGPSILRIQQVVRGDSAAYFCASSPPGQAVVNEQFFGPGTRLTVL.

The chain employs TRBV5-1 and TRBJ2-7; possible D gene TRBD1, 5 bases. CDR3 length: 12 residues. CDR1 is SGHRS and CDR2 is YFSETQ in the germline V gene. V was pared by 1 base and J by 6 bases, with 8 bases between. As DNA, the CDR3 is TGCGCCAGCAGCTTGATAGGGGCCGAGCAGTACTTC. The encoded protein is CASSLIGAEQYF.

This clone was seen only a few times. The chain couples TRBV14 to TRBJ1-1; D not certain. The CDR3 length is 16 residues. Between the trimmed V and J ends, which lost 1 base and 11 bases, there was a span of 23 bases. Germline loops: CDR1 SGHDN, CDR2 FVKESK. CDR3 nucleotides: TGTGCCAGCAGCCAAGTTCGTTCGGGTCCGCCCATTGGTGCTTTCTTT. This sequence encodes CASSQVRSGPPIGAFF.

The chain carries TRBV12-5 and TRBJ2-1, with D maybe TRBD2 (5 bases). In germline, CDR1 is LGHNT, CDR2 FRNRAP. This CDR3 region has 17 residues. Between the trimmed V and J ends, which lost 1 base and 5 bases, there was a span of 18 bases. CDR3 loop: CASGLGRFGGANNEQFF. CDR3 sequence (DNA): TGTGCTAGTGGTTTGGGGAGGTTTGGAGGAGCTAACAATGAGCAGTTCTTC.

V gene TRBV6-1 combines with J gene TRBJ2-7; TRBD1 matches at 7 bases. J was trimmed by 1 base and V by 6 bases; bases with no gene match: 9. The length of the CDR3 is 15 residues. Germline V gene sequence: CDR1 MNHNS, CDR2 SASEGT. DNA for the CDR3: TGTGCCAGCAGACCCACCGGGACAGTTTCCTACGAGCAGTACTTC. The encoded protein is CASRPTGTVSYEQYF.

V and J are TRBV4-2 and TRBJ2-5, with 10 bases fitting TRBD2. This CDR3 spans 16 amino acids. The germline CDR1 and CDR2 sequences are LGHNA and YNFKEQ. J was trimmed by 5 bases and V by 3 bases; bases with no gene match: 9. The DNA of the CDR3 is TGTGCCAGCAGCCAGGTTGGGCTAGCGGGGGACGAGACCCAGTACTTC. Protein product: CASSQVGLAGDETQYF.

The chain joins TRBV23-1 to TRBJ2-7; D is perhaps TRBD2 (5 bases). TRBV23-1 is flagged as an ORF with uncertain function. Trimming took off 0 bases at V and 3 bases at J, with 15 bases between the two ends. The CDR3 loop spans 16 amino acids. The CDR3 DNA reads TGCGCCAGCAGTCAATCGGAGGCCTTAATCTACTACGAGCAGTACTTC. Amino acid sequence: CASSQSEALIYYEQYF.

As for this clone: Given the absence of the conserved phenylalanine or tryptophan at the CDR3 end, a read error is likely. Because the CDR3's place on the DNA is in doubt, the DNA is left out and the CDR3 is given as listed by TCRdb. This same CDR3 is encoded by further DNA sequences in the sample. This chain uses TRBV20-1 with TRBJ2-7; the D segment call TRBD1 is taken from the table without a DNA check. The germline V gene has CDR1 DFQATT and CDR2 SNEGSKA (reference sequence). Both ends counted, the CDR3 spans 11 residues. This CDR3 is CSALLSGTPLA.

The rearrangement links TRBV5-6 to TRBJ1-2; D is ambiguous. With 0 bases removed from V and 9 bases from J, the gap between germline ends came to 6 bases. The CDR3 loop spans 11 amino acids. The germline gives CDR1 SGHDT, CDR2 YYEEEE. Here the CDR3 reads CASSLAGRYTF. The CDR3 nucleotides are TGTGCCAGCAGCTTGGCTGGGCGCTACACCTTC.

V and J are TRBV7-9 and TRBJ2-7; D remains ambiguous. V was cut by 6 bases and J by 2 bases, with 5 bases left in between. Germline CDR1 is SEHNR and CDR2 is FQNEAQ (reference sequence). CDR3 length equals 11 residues. The CDR3 DNA reads as TGTGCCAGCAGTCCAACCTACGAGCAGTACTTC. This sequence encodes CASSPTYEQYF.

The chain couples TRBV9 to TRBJ2-7; D might be TRBD2 (5 bases). Germline CDR1 and CDR2: SGDLS and YYNGEE. The CDR3 sequence is 14 residues long. The V end was cut by 3 bases, the J end by 2 bases, with 12 bases between. The CDR3 sequence: CASSAAPGTYEQYF. DNA for the CDR3: TGTGCCAGCAGCGCGGCGCCCGGGACCTACGAGCAGTACTTC.

This chain uses TRBV11-3 with TRBJ2-7, with a tentative D call TRBD1 (5 bases). Per germline, CDR1 SGHNT and CDR2 YENEEA. The CDR3 is made up of 15 amino acids. V was cut by 5 bases and J by 0 bases, with 14 bases left in between. Here the CDR3 reads CASSHGHLNSYEQYF. In DNA form, the CDR3 reads TGTGCCAGCAGCCATGGACACCTGAACTCCTACGAGCAGTACTTC.

The chain employs TRBV5-4 and TRBJ1-1; D ambiguous. The germline V and J ends were trimmed by 1 base and 2 bases, with 12 bases remaining between them. The CDR3 is 15 residues long. Germline V gene sequence: CDR1 SGHNT, CDR2 YYREEE (reference sequence). The CDR3 sequence is CASSLKALRNTEAFF. CDR3 nucleotides: TGTGCCAGCAGCTTGAAAGCTCTAAGAAACACTGAAGCTTTCTTT.

V gene TRBV5-1 combines with J gene TRBJ2-7; D remains ambiguous. Germline V gene data show CDR1 as SGHRS and CDR2 as YFSETQ. Trimming took off 6 bases at V and 0 bases at J, with 10 bases between the two ends. The CDR3 spans 13 residues. The CDR3 DNA is TGCGCCAGCACGAGAGATCGCTCCTACGAGCAGTACTTC. As protein: CASTRDRSYEQYF.

This clone has more than one count but fewer than ten. This rearrangement joins TRBV7-9 to TRBJ2-7; 7 bases are a match to TRBD1. CDR1 is SEHNR and CDR2 is FQNEAQ in the germline V gene (reference sequence). The V segment lost 5 bases and the J segment 4 bases; nucleotides outside the gene matches: 11. This CDR3 is 15 amino acids long. CDR3 sequence: CASSPRQGPRYEQYF. The CDR3 DNA reads as TGTGCCAGCAGCCCCCGACAGGGTCCGCGGTACGAGCAGTACTTC. The full variable domain, with the rest looked up from reference TRBV7-9 and TRBJ2-7, is DTGVSQNPRHKITKRGQNVTFRCDPISEHNRLYWYRQTLGQGPEFLTYFQNEAQLEKSRLLSDRFSAERPKGSFSTLEIQRTEQGDSAMYLCASSPRQGPRYEQYFGPGTRLTVT.

V and J are TRBV7-6 and TRBJ1-1; a possible D gene is TRBD1 (6 bases). Germline CDR1 is SGHVS and CDR2 is FNYEAQ. V dropped 5 bases and J dropped 5 bases, with 12 bases sitting between them. This CDR3 has 13 residues. The CDR3 reads CASSTRGDTEAFF. The DNA for the CDR3 is TGTGCCAGCAGCACCAGGGGAGATACTGAAGCTTTCTTT. The whole variable domain, filled in from reference TRBV7-6 and TRBJ1-1, reads GAGVSQSPRYKVTKRGQDVALRCDPISGHVSLYWYRQALGQGPEFLTYFNYEAQQDKSGLPNDRFSAERPEGSISTLTIQRTEQRDSAMYRCASSTRGDTEAFFGQGTRLTVV.

This chain joins TRBV7-9 and TRBJ2-7, with 9 positions matching TRBD1. Trimming removed 5 bases from V and 2 bases from J; junction bases left unmatched: 7. The CDR3 consists of 15 residues. CDR1 and CDR2 from the germline V gene are SEHNR and FQNEAQ (reference sequence). The CDR3 DNA reads TGTGCCAGCAGCCGGCCGGGGACAGGGACCTACGAGCAGTACTTC. It is translated as CASSRPGTGTYEQYF.

The V call is TRBV10-2, the J call TRBJ2-3, with D maybe TRBD1 (6 bases). The CDR3 is 13 amino acids. Between the trimmed V and J ends, which lost 5 bases and 3 bases, there was a span of 9 bases. Per the germline V gene, CDR1 is WSHSY and CDR2 is SAAADI. The CDR3 DNA reads as TGCGCCAGCAGTCAGGGGCGGACAGATACGCAGTATTTT. Translated, it gives CASSQGRTDTQYF.

A remark on this clone: This CDR3 is also generated by other DNA sequences in the sample. The chain employs TRBV9 and TRBJ1-4; no clear D. V was shortened by 1 base and J by 1 base, with 8 bases between the two germline ends. This CDR3 is 15 amino acids long. Germline V gene lookup returns CDR1 SGDLS and CDR2 YYNGEE. CDR3: CASSVTGGTNEKLFF. In DNA form, the CDR3 reads TGTGCCAGCAGCGTAACGGGAGGAACTAATGAAAAACTGTTTTTT. The whole variable domain, remainder taken from reference TRBV9 and TRBJ1-4, is DSGVTQTPKHLITATGQRVTLRCSPRSGDLSVYWYQQSLDQGLQFLIQYYNGEERAKGNILERFSAQQFPDLHSELNLSSLELGDSALYFCASSVTGGTNEKLFFGSGTQLSVL.

This clone occurred a few times. This sequence joins TRBV5-1 and TRBJ1-5; 11 positions match TRBD1. This CDR3 region has 15 residues. Looked up from germline, CDR1 is SGHRS and CDR2 is YFSETQ. V was clipped by 3 bases and J by 5 bases; unmatched bases: 4. This CDR3 reads CASSSGTGGDQPQHF. In nucleotides, the CDR3 is TGCGCCAGCAGCTCCGGGACAGGGGGGGATCAGCCCCAGCATTTT.

J is TRBJ1-2 and V is TRBV5-4; the D gene is possibly TRBD1 (6 bases). This CDR3 region has 14 residues. V lost 0 bases and J 4 bases, leaving 10 bases between the germline ends. Germline assignment: CDR1 SGHNT and CDR2 YYREEE (reference sequence). CDR3 nucleotide sequence: TGTGCCAGCAGCTTGGACAGGGAAGGCTATGGCTACACCTTC. This encodes CASSLDREGYGYTF.

This clone was recorded a few times. The V and J genes are TRBV28 and TRBJ2-3, with 7 bases aligning to TRBD2. This CDR3 contains 15 residues. V shed 5 bases and J 1 base; nucleotides not matched to a gene: 6. Germline V gene sequence: CDR1 MDHEN, CDR2 SYDVKM. DNA of the CDR3: TGTGCCAGCAGTATACGGGGGGTACGCACAGATACGCAGTATTTT. This gives the protein CASSIRGVRTDTQYF.

The rearrangement links TRBV6-5 to TRBJ1-4, with unresolved D. The CDR3 loop spans 11 amino acids. Germline CDR1 is MNHEY and CDR2 is SVGAGI. Trimming removed 8 bases at V and 9 bases at J, with 10 bases between. CDR3 nucleotide sequence: TGTGCCAGCTTTGAGAATAAAAAACTGTTTTTT. Protein product: CASFENKKLFF.